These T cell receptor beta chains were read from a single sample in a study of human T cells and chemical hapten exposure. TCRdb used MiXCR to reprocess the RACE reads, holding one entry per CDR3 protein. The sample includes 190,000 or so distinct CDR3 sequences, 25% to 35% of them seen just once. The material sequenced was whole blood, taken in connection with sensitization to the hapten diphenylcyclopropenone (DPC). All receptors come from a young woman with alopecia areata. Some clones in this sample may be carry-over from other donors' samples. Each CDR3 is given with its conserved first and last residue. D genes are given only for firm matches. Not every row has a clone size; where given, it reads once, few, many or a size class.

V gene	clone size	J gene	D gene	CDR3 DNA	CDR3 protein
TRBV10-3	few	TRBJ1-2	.	TGTGCCATCACGTCAGCTCTGGGTACGATCGGGTACACCTTC	CAITSALGTIGYTF
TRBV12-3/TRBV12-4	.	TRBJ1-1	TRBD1	TGTGCCAGCAGGGGACAGACGAACACTGAAGCTTTCTTT	CASRGQTNTEAFF
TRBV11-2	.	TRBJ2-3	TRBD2	TGTGCCAGCAGCTTAAGGTCGGCTAGCGGGGCAAGCACAGATACGCAGTATTTT	CASSLRSASGASTDTQYF
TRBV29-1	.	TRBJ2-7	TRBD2	TGCAGCGTACTAGCGGGAACTAACGAGCAGTACTTC	CSVLAGTNEQYF
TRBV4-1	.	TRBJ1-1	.	TGCGCCAGCAGCCAAGATAGAGCCTCAGAAGCTTTCTTT	CASSQDRASEAFF
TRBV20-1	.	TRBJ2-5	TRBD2	TGCAGTGCTAGCTTAGCGGGAGGGGATGAGACCCAGTACTTC	CSASLAGGDETQYF
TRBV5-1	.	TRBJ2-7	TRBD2	TGCGCCAGCAGCTTGGCGCCTACTAGCGGGAGGAACGAGCAGTACTTC	CASSLAPTSGRNEQYF
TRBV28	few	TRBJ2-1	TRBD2	TGTGCCAGCAGTTTATATCCTAGCGGGAGTCCCTTCAATGAGCAGTTCTTC	CASSLYPSGSPFNEQFF
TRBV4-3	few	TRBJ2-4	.	TGCGCCAGCAGCCAAGATGAAGTTGGTCGGTGGACCCCCGGGGACATTCAGTACTTC	CASSQDEVGRWTPGDIQYF
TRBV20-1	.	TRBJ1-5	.	TGCAGTGCTAGTGCGGATAGCAATCAGCCCCAGCATTTT	CSASADSNQPQHF
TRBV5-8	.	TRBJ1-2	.	TGTGCCAGCAGCCCGGAGGGGGTTTCTTCGTATGGCTACACCTTC	CASSPEGVSSYGYTF
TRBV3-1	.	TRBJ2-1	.	TGTGCCAGCAGCCAAGCCGTAAGACTAGTTGTCAATGAGCAGTTCTTC	CASSQAVRLVVNEQFF
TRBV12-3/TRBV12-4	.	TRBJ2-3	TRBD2	TGTGCCAGCAGTCTCGGGGGGGGAGTAACAGATACGCAGTATTTT	CASSLGGGVTDTQYF
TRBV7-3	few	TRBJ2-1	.	TGTGCCAGCAGCTTACTTGGAGCTACTGAGCAGTTCTTC	CASSLLGATEQFF
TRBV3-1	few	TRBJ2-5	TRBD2	TGTGCCAGCAGCCACCTTAGCGGGGGGCAAGAGACCCAGTACTTC	CASSHLSGGQETQYF
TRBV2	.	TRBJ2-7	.	TGTGCCAGTCTAAAGGCGCAGGCCCACGAGCAGTACTTC	CASLKAQAHEQYF
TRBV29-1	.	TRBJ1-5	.	TGCAGCGTTGGACAGACTAATCAGCCCCAGCATTTT	CSVGQTNQPQHF
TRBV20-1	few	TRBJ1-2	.	TGCAGTGCGGAATACAGTGACTATGGCTACACCTTC	CSAEYSDYGYTF
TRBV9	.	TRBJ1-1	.	TGTGCCAGCAGCGAGGGGGAGGAGGGCTACACTGAAGCTTTCTTT	CASSEGEEGYTEAFF
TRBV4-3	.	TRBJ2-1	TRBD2	TGCGCCAGCAGTCCCCTAGCGGGGAACAACAATGAGCAGTTCTTC	CASSPLAGNNNEQFF
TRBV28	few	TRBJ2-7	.	TGTGCCAGCAGTTTACGGAGGAATTACGAGCAGTACTTC	CASSLRRNYEQYF
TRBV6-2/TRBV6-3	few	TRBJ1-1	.	TGTGCCAGCAGTTACTTGGGGGGGAGTATGAACACTGAAGCTTTCTTT	CASSYLGGSMNTEAFF
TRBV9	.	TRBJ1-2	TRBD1	TGTGCCAGCAGCTCATGGACAGGGGAAGATAACTATGGCTACACCTTC	CASSSWTGEDNYGYTF
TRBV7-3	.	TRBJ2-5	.	TGTGCCAGCAGCTTCGACAGAGAAGAGACCCAGTACTTC	CASSFDREETQYF
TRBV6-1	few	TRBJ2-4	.	TGTGCCAGCGGAGCAGGGGCCATTGGCATTCAGTACTTC	CASGAGAIGIQYF
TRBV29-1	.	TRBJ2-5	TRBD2	TGCAGCCTAGCGGGAGGGCCTTCGGAGACCCAGTACTTC	CSLAGGPSETQYF
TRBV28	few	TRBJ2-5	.	TGTGCCAGCAGCTTAAAACACCGCGTTGAAGGGACCCAGTACTTC	CASSLKHRVEGTQYF
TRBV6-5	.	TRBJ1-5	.	TGTGCCAGCAGCCGATTTCGGACAGACAATCAGCCCCAGCATTTT	CASSRFRTDNQPQHF
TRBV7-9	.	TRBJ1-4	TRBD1	TGTGCCAGCAGCTCACTCCCGGGACAGGGTGGGGGTGAAAAACTGTTTTTT	CASSSLPGQGGGEKLFF
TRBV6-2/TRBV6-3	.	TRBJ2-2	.	TGTGCCAGCAGTTACCTGCGCGGGGCGAACACCGGGGAGCTGTTTTTT	CASSYLRGANTGELFF
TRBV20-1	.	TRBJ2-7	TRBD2	TGCAGTGCTAGAGGAACGGGACTAGCGGGAGGTTGGTACGAGCAGTACTTC	CSARGTGLAGGWYEQYF
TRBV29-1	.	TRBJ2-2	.	TGCAGCGCCGGAAGGGCCGGGGAGCTGTTTTTT	CSAGRAGELFF
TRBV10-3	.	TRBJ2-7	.	TGTGCCATCAGCACCGGCTACGAGCAGTACTTC	CAISTGYEQYF
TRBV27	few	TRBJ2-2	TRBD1	TGTGCCAGCAGTTTATCGGGCCTAGGGGGCCCCGGGGAGCTGTTTTTT	CASSLSGLGGPGELFF
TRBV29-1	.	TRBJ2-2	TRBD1	TGCAGCGTTGGGACAGGGGGCTCCGGGGAGCTGTTTTTT	CSVGTGGSGELFF
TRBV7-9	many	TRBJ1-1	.	TGTGCCAGCAGCTTAACAGGGCCCACTGAAGCTTTCTTT	CASSLTGPTEAFF
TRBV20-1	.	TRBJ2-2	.	TGCAGTGCTACTCGGGGGTACACCGGGGAGCTGTTTTTT	CSATRGYTGELFF
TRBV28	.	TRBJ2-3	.	TGTGCCAGCAGTACTGGGGCCACAGATACGCAGTATTTT	CASSTGATDTQYF
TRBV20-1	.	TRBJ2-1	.	TGCAGTGCTACCCAGACTGTCTACAATGAGCAGTTCTTC	CSATQTVYNEQFF
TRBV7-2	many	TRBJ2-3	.	TGTGCCAGCAGTTTAGGGGGCACAGATACGCAGTATTTT	CASSLGGTDTQYF
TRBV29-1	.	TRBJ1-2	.	TGCAGCGTCTCAAATCAAGGCGACTATGGCTACACCTTC	CSVSNQGDYGYTF